This TCR beta chain was recorded in a study of blood T cell repertoires in COVID-19. Study details: Some COVID-19 samples were acute and others convalescent; all came from the United States, Italy and Spain.

In the original workflow: From reference gene primer amplification, estimates of nucleated cell counts were derived. Sequencing was performed with immunoSEQ multiplex PCR; in TCRdb, only in-frame clones are kept and a portion is missing. V and J calls and clone size follow that table, whereas D and trimming were derived from the DNA. The table shows tens of thousands of clones, with around 96% occurring only once. The V end was cut by 0 bases, the J end by 13 bases, with 10 bases between. This CDR3 contains 12 residues. Germline V CDR1 and CDR2: SGHDT, YYEEEE. The chain employs TRBV5-6 and TRBJ1-4; D is uncertain. The sample consisted of peripheral blood. This clonotype was obtained from a human donor with active COVID-19. The donor label of this sample is uncertain. CDR3 sequence (DNA): TGTGCCAGCAGCTTGGCAACTGGAGGACTGTTTTTT. Translated: CASSLATGGLFF.